The 23 T cell receptor beta chains presented below share a single source sample, sequenced in a study of cytomegalovirus exposure and HLA in healthy donors. Method: immunoSEQ multiplex PCR; TCRdb's copy keeps in-frame clones and lacks some. Of tens of thousands of clones listed, 84% are singletons. The specimen was PBMCs. The receptors shown here come from a woman younger than 35 in good health and CMV-seropositive.

The V call is TRBV28, the J call TRBJ2-5; a weak D match, TRBD2 (5 bases). The CDR3 is 15 residues long. Germline loops: CDR1 MDHEN, CDR2 SYDVKM. The V gene lost 3 bases and the J gene lost 7 bases, with 18 bases spanning the gap. CDR3: CASSFLARRPGTQYF. The CDR3 DNA sequence: TGTGCCAGCAGTTTTTTAGCGCGCCGCCCCGGGACCCAGTACTTC.

This clone was found once. The rearrangement links TRBV4-2 to TRBJ2-7, with 7 positions matching TRBD1. With V trimmed by 0 bases and J by 1 base, 6 bases remained unmatched. CDR1 and CDR2 (germline): LGHNA, YNFKEQ. The CDR3 loop spans 16 amino acids. The CDR3 sequence: CASSQDYPGGSYEQYF. CDR3 nucleotide sequence: TGTGCCAGCAGCCAAGATTATCCAGGGGGTTCCTACGAGCAGTACTTC.

The gene calls are TRBV18 and TRBJ1-1; D unresolved. Germline CDR1 KGHSH, CDR2 LQKENI. Trimming removed 2 bases at V and 0 bases at J, with 4 bases between. The CDR3 consists of 13 residues. DNA for the CDR3: TGTGCCAGCTCACCAGCGGTGAACACTGAAGCTTTCTTT. Residues: CASSPAVNTEAFF.

The CDR3 protein is CASSLEASGSDTQYF. For the CDR3, the DNA is TGTGCCAGCAGCTTGGAGGCTAGCGGGTCAGATACGCAGTATTTT. The chain joins TRBV5-6 to TRBJ2-3; TRBD2 aligns across 8 bases. V was clipped by 0 bases and J by 4 bases; unmatched bases: 4. CDR1 is SGHDT, CDR2 YYEEEE, per germline. CDR3 length: 15 residues.

This rearrangement joins TRBV2 to TRBJ2-2; 10 nucleotides line up with TRBD1. There are 15 residues in the CDR3. Per germline, CDR1 SNHLY and CDR2 FYNNEI. After removal of 9 bases from V and 7 bases from J, the junction contained 11 bases not matched to a gene. DNA for the CDR3: TGTGCCAGTGACCCGGGACAGGGGATCTACGGGGAGCTGTTTTTT. Translating gives CASDPGQGIYGELFF.

The gene calls are TRBV30 and TRBJ1-5; 10 bases agree with TRBD1. The ends lost 3 bases at V and 5 bases at J; junction bases unmatched: 7. The CDR3 is 15 residues long. The germline gives CDR1 GTSNPN, CDR2 SVGIG (reference sequence). The CDR3 is CAWSWTGGGDQPQHF. For the CDR3, the DNA is TGTGCCTGGAGCTGGACAGGGGGAGGGGATCAGCCCCAGCATTTT.

In DNA, the CDR3 is TGTGCCACCAGCACGGAGGGGATGGGCTATGGCTACACCTTC. As protein: CATSTEGMGYGYTF. V is TRBV15 and J is TRBJ1-2, with D perhaps TRBD1 (5 bases). V was shortened by 4 bases and J by 4 bases, with 13 bases between the two germline ends. The CDR3 covers 14 residues. Per the germline V gene, CDR1 is LNHNV and CDR2 is YYDKDF (reference sequence).

The rearrangement joins TRBV4-2 to TRBJ1-3; D may be TRBD1 (6 bases). The germline gives CDR1 LGHNA, CDR2 YNFKEQ. CDR3 size: 14 residues. With 2 bases removed from V and 8 bases from J, the gap between germline ends came to 13 bases. This CDR3 is CASSQPGHKDTIYF. In DNA form, the CDR3 reads TGTGCCAGCAGCCAACCGGGACATAAGGACACCATATATTTT.

CDR3 in amino acids: CASSFIRWGGGSYNEQFF. The CDR3 DNA sequence: TGTGCCAGCAGCTTCATCCGCTGGGGGGGCGGCTCCTACAATGAGCAGTTCTTC. The V call is TRBV11-2, the J call TRBJ2-1; a possible D gene is TRBD2 (7 bases). Between the trimmed V and J ends, which lost 3 bases and 0 bases, there was a span of 18 bases. Germline V CDR1 and CDR2: SGHAT, FQNNGV. This CDR3 region has 18 residues.

The chain couples TRBV6-5 to TRBJ2-5; 8 nucleotides match TRBD2. The junction had 9 bases not matched to a gene; V was cut back by 4 bases and J by 5 bases. The length of the CDR3 is 15 residues. Germline values: CDR1 MNHEY, CDR2 SVGAGI. The CDR3 DNA is TGTGCCAGCAGTTGGGAGCGGGGGCGCGTGGAGACCCAGTACTTC. The encoded protein is CASSWERGRVETQYF.

The chain carries TRBV27 and TRBJ1-2; D is undetermined. This CDR3 region has 14 residues. Germline V CDR1 and CDR2: MNHEY, SMNVEV (reference sequence). The V end lost 0 bases, the J end lost 8 bases, and 13 bases lay between the germline ends. CDR3 sequence (DNA): TGTGCCAGCAGTTTATCGATAAATCCGGGGGGCTACACCTTC. Residues: CASSLSINPGGYTF.

This clone appeared a single time. V usage is TRBV28 and J usage is TRBJ2-3, with 7 bases matching TRBD2. The CDR3 extends over 15 amino acids. Germline V CDR1 and CDR2: MDHEN, SYDVKM. V trimming: 6 bases; J trimming: 0 bases; junction bases outside the gene matches: 6. CDR3 sequence (DNA): TGTGCCAGCAGCCGCGGGGGTTCTAGCACAGATACGCAGTATTTT. This encodes CASSRGGSSTDTQYF.

The chain joins TRBV14 to TRBJ2-1; perhaps TRBD1 as D (6 bases). Germline V CDR1 and CDR2: SGHDN, FVKESK. The CDR3 consists of 16 residues. Trimming pared 0 bases from V and 3 bases from J, leaving 12 bases between. CDR3 DNA sequence: TGTGCCAGCAGCCAAGAATCCCAGGGGTACTACAATGAGCAGTTCTTC. It codes for CASSQESQGYYNEQFF.

A few counts support this clone. J is TRBJ1-6 and V is TRBV19; 7 positions agree with TRBD1. V lost 5 bases and J lost 0; bases outside the gene matches: 7. The germline gives CDR1 LNHDA, CDR2 SQIVND (reference sequence). The CDR3 is 17 amino acids. This CDR3 reads CASSPGQVSSYNSPLHF. CDR3 nucleotides: TGTGCCAGTAGTCCCGGACAGGTCAGCTCCTATAATTCACCCCTCCACTTT.

V usage is TRBV10-3 and J usage is TRBJ2-2; D is perhaps TRBD1 (7 bases). Trimming left V 10 bases short and J 0 bases short, with 12 bases between. The CDR3 sequence is 14 residues long. Germline V gives CDR1 ENHRY, CDR2 SYGVKD. Here the CDR3 DNA reads TGTGCCAGCGGGACAGCTACGAACACCGGGGAGCTGTTTTTT. Protein product: CASGTATNTGELFF.

The chain carries TRBV7-2 and TRBJ1-3; D gene uncertain. This CDR3 region has 16 residues. V dropped 1 base and J dropped 3 bases, with 13 bases sitting between them. CDR1 is SGHTA and CDR2 is FQGNSA in the germline V gene. CDR3 DNA sequence: TGTGCCAGCAGCTTAGAAGCGGGGATGGTTGGAAACACCATATATTTT. Amino acid sequence: CASSLEAGMVGNTIYF. The complete variable domain, with remaining parts taken from reference TRBV7-2 and TRBJ1-3, reads GAGVSQSPSNKVTEKGKDVELRCDPISGHTALYWYRQSLGQGLEFLIYFQGNSAPDKSGLPSDRFSAERTGGSVSTLTIQRTQQEDSAVYLCASSLEAGMVGNTIYFGEGSWLTVV.

V and J are TRBV4-2 and TRBJ1-4; D may be TRBD1 (6 bases). The CDR3 runs to 14 residues. The V end lost 6 bases, the J end lost 8 bases, and 16 bases lay between the germline ends. Germline V gene data show CDR1 as LGHNA and CDR2 as YNFKEQ. The CDR3, as DNA: TGTGCCAGCAGAATGGGGGCCGAAGAGGAAAAACTGTTTTTT. As protein: CASRMGAEEEKLFF.

The rearrangement uses TRBV7-9 and TRBJ2-3, with D possibly TRBD1 on 6 matching bases. Trimming removed 8 bases at V and 0 bases at J, with 12 bases between. Germline values: CDR1 SEHNR, CDR2 FQNEAQ (reference sequence). The CDR3 has 14 amino acids. CDR3 loop: CASPGQTSTDTQYF. CDR3 sequence (DNA): TGTGCCAGCCCCGGACAGACTAGCACAGATACGCAGTATTTT.

The chain links TRBV15 to TRBJ1-3; TRBD1 matches at 8 bases. Losses at the gene ends were 3 bases for V and 0 bases for J; bases not matched to a gene: 4. CDR1 and CDR2 from the germline V gene are LNHNV and YYDKDF (reference sequence). This CDR3 region has 16 residues. The DNA of the CDR3 is TGTGCCACCAGCAGGGACAGGGCGTACTCTGGAAACACCATATATTTT. Residues: CATSRDRAYSGNTIYF.

This clone has just one count. The chain employs TRBV19 and TRBJ2-1, with a tentative D call TRBD2 (7 bases). Trimming left V 7 bases short and J 10 bases short, with 17 bases between. The CDR3 has 13 amino acids. Germline lookup yields CDR1 LNHDA and CDR2 SQIVND (reference sequence). The CDR3 loop is CASKWEGDREQFF. Here the CDR3 DNA reads TGTGCCAGTAAATGGGAGGGAGACAGGGAGCAGTTCTTC.

The chain links TRBV19 to TRBJ1-5, with 7 bases that match TRBD1. With 11 bases clipped from V and 6 bases from J, the junction kept 16 bases outside the gene matches. CDR3 length equals 15 residues. Germline values: CDR1 LNHDA, CDR2 SQIVND (reference sequence). As DNA, the CDR3 is TGTGCCTCACAGGCGGACAGGACACCCCCTCAGCCCCAGCATTTT. Translating gives CASQADRTPPQPQHF. Full variable domain (missing parts from reference TRBV19 and TRBJ1-5): DGGITQSPKYLFRKEGQNVTLSCEQNLNHDAMYWYRQDPGQGLRLIYYSQIVNDFQKGDIAEGYSVSREKKESFPLTVTSAQKNPTAFYLCASQADRTPPQPQHFGDGTRLSIL.

V usage is TRBV18 and J usage is TRBJ1-2; no clear D. The CDR3 has 12 amino acids. Per germline, CDR1 KGHSH and CDR2 LQKENI. V gave up 0 bases and J gave up 8 bases, with 7 bases separating them. The CDR3 sequence is CASSPPGGGYTF. The CDR3 DNA follows: TGTGCCAGCTCACCACCGGGAGGCGGCTACACCTTC.

The rearrangement uses TRBV9 and TRBJ2-2; 9 nucleotides agree with TRBD2. The V gene end was trimmed by 4 bases and the J gene end by 2 bases; junction bases not matched to a gene: 9. The CDR3 runs to 17 residues. The V gene's germline CDR1 is SGDLS and CDR2 YYNGEE. CDR3 loop: CASSIIPSGANTGELFF. The CDR3 bases are TGTGCCAGCAGCATTATCCCTAGCGGGGCCAACACCGGGGAGCTGTTTTTT.